This is a list of T cell receptor beta chains from one sample in a study of blood T cell repertoires in COVID-19. TCRdb's copy holds only in-frame clones and misses some; the assay was immunoSEQ multiplex PCR. The sample shows some 45,000 clones, over 80% of them seen only once. Input material: peripheral blood. All receptors derive from a man older than 75 in a cohort sampled during active COVID-19. Each CDR3 is given with its conserved first and last residue.

V gene: TRBV7-2
J gene: TRBJ1-5
CDR3 protein: CASSSDRGQGNQPQHF

V gene: TRBV9
J gene: TRBJ1-2
CDR3 protein: CASSAVGQGISYGYTF

V gene: TRBV28
J gene: TRBJ2-4
CDR3 protein: CASSLAIRNIQYF

V gene: TRBV7-2
J gene: TRBJ1-1
CDR3 protein: CASSFRQGSEAFF

V gene: TRBV19
J gene: TRBJ1-1
CDR3 protein: CASSARDRGGGTEAFF

V gene: TRBV9
J gene: TRBJ1-2
CDR3 protein: CASSVAGGTGGSYGYTF

V gene: TRBV9
J gene: TRBJ2-1
CDR3 protein: CASSVVASGGLRNEQFF

V gene: TRBV9
J gene: TRBJ1-5
CDR3 protein: CASSAQGTGNGNQPQHF

V gene: TRBV6-2/TRBV6-3
J gene: TRBJ2-7
CDR3 protein: CASSRGRAYEQYF

V gene: TRBV3-1/TRBV3-2
J gene: TRBJ1-1
CDR3 protein: CASSRRGGTEAFF

V gene: TRBV19
J gene: TRBJ2-2
CDR3 protein: CASSPLFSGDHGELFF

V gene: TRBV29-1
J gene: TRBJ1-2
CDR3 protein: CSVEWSQGRGYTF

V gene: TRBV6-5
J gene: TRBJ2-1
CDR3 protein: CASSSPSGRSREQFF

V gene: TRBV5-5
J gene: TRBJ2-4
CDR3 protein: CASSGGQLRDSVAKNIQYF

V gene: TRBV7-9
J gene: TRBJ2-2
CDR3 protein: CASSFPSGELFF

V gene: TRBV28
J gene: TRBJ2-2
CDR3 protein: CASSSRQVLFF

V gene: TRBV19
J gene: TRBJ2-7
CDR3 protein: CASSIKGDLGGEQYF

V gene: TRBV7-9
J gene: TRBJ1-2
CDR3 protein: CASSLGREVSRGYTF

V gene: TRBV20-1
J gene: TRBJ2-1
CDR3 protein: CSARVSGRALF

V gene: TRBV2
J gene: TRBJ2-5
CDR3 protein: CASSGQTGGSGQETQYF

V gene: TRBV2
J gene: TRBJ1-5
CDR3 protein: CASSGQLNQPQHF

V gene: TRBV10-3
J gene: TRBJ2-7
CDR3 protein: CAISPRAPYEQYF

V gene: TRBV18
J gene: TRBJ2-5
CDR3 protein: CASSPAGMQETQYF

V gene: TRBV10-1
J gene: TRBJ2-7
CDR3 protein: CASSESLEYEQYF

V gene: TRBV6-4
J gene: TRBJ1-5
CDR3 protein: CASSDSICGGWSNQPQHF

V gene: TRBV5-1
J gene: TRBJ1-2
CDR3 protein: CASSLDRGSFGYTF

V gene: TRBV19
J gene: TRBJ1-4
CDR3 protein: CASSIPENEKLFF

V gene: TRBV9
J gene: TRBJ2-7
CDR3 protein: CASSVGTGTREQYF

V gene: TRBV29-1
J gene: TRBJ1-2
CDR3 protein: CSVEPLQGTGYTF

V gene: TRBV29-1
J gene: TRBJ1-2
CDR3 protein: CSVAGTGTAYSFGYTF

V gene: TRBV19
J gene: TRBJ2-2
CDR3 protein: CASSKGAGTNTGELFF

V gene: TRBV4-1
J gene: TRBJ1-2
CDR3 protein: CASSRQGYNYGYTF

V gene: TRBV27
J gene: TRBJ2-1
CDR3 protein: CASSRGRTSGHQGVYNEQFF

V gene: TRBV5-1
J gene: TRBJ1-1
CDR3 protein: CASSLGTGWNTEAFF

V gene: TRBV30
J gene: TRBJ2-3
CDR3 protein: CAWRLAGATSTDTQYF

V gene: TRBV27
J gene: TRBJ2-3
CDR3 protein: CASSLKAPTSGSTDTQYF

V gene: TRBV10-3
J gene: TRBJ1-6
CDR3 protein: CAIRAATGNGSPLHF

V gene: TRBV29-1
J gene: TRBJ1-2
CDR3 protein: CSVGRTGTHFPYGYTF

V gene: TRBV3-1/TRBV3-2
J gene: TRBJ2-1
CDR3 protein: CASSQDTLPSEQFF

V gene: TRBV10-3
J gene: TRBJ2-7
CDR3 protein: CAISTLDSPGEQYF

V gene: TRBV11-2
J gene: TRBJ2-6
CDR3 protein: CASSFRPSSGANVLTF

V gene: TRBV6-5
J gene: TRBJ1-5
CDR3 protein: CASSSHRGSNQPQHF

V gene: TRBV12-3/TRBV12-4
J gene: TRBJ1-1
CDR3 protein: CASSPTGFGEAFF

V gene: TRBV19
J gene: TRBJ2-2
CDR3 protein: CASGTVTNTGELFF

V gene: TRBV5-5
J gene: TRBJ2-1
CDR3 protein: CASSARDRGGNEQFF

V gene: TRBV9
J gene: TRBJ1-5
CDR3 protein: CASSVYAAGQPQHF

V gene: TRBV6-1
J gene: TRBJ2-5
CDR3 protein: CASSEGRETQYF

V gene: TRBV7-9
J gene: TRBJ2-2
CDR3 protein: CASSPLQGHTGELFF

V gene: TRBV6-6
J gene: TRBJ1-2
CDR3 protein: CASSPKQGAYGYTF

V gene: TRBV3-1/TRBV3-2
J gene: TRBJ2-7
CDR3 protein: CASSPGTGTSEQYF

V gene: TRBV5-1
J gene: TRBJ1-1
CDR3 protein: CASSLIAGDAFF

V gene: TRBV9
J gene: TRBJ1-1
CDR3 protein: CASSPRGGANTEAFF

V gene: TRBV9
J gene: TRBJ2-6
CDR3 protein: CASSSTGLAGTGANVLTF

V gene: TRBV7-9
J gene: TRBJ2-7
CDR3 protein: CASSPGLAFYEQYF

V gene: TRBV7-9
J gene: TRBJ1-2
CDR3 protein: CASSPGVGYTF